This T cell receptor (beta chain) came from a study of T and B cells in COVID-19 patients. Study-level background: Blood was sampled from COVID-19 patients who were either actively infected or recovered. At median age about 31 years, recovered patients were younger than active-infection patients at about 67. Whole-study findings and limits: In COVID-19 patients, T cell receptor beta variable and joining gene use was reportedly strongly skewed. At recovery TRB diversity and richness exceeded healthy donors, after highly clonal active COVID-19 repertoires.

V lost 4 bases, J lost 0 bases, and 6 bases stayed unmatched. The CDR3 has 15 residues. Germline V gene sequence: CDR1 LNHDA, CDR2 SQIVND (reference sequence). TRB rearrangements were amplified by multiplex PCR with BIOMED2 TRB-A/B primers. MiXCR, run by TCRdb on the multiplex PCR reads, gives a single entry per CDR3 protein. Of 15,000 to 20,000 distinct CDR3 sequences listed, 36% are singletons. From blood, about 220-500 ng of genomic DNA served as TRB template. This clonotype has only a few counts. As yet, its antigen is unknown. The material sequenced was blood. J is TRBJ2-7 and V is TRBV19, with TRBD1 matching 7 bases. This receptor was identified in a human donor with active COVID-19. The CDR3 is CASSTPGTVSYEQYF. CDR3 coding DNA: TGTGCCAGTAGTACCCCCGGGACAGTCTCCTACGAGCAGTACTTC. Drawing the rest from reference TRBV19 and TRBJ2-7, the complete variable domain is DGGITQSPKYLFRKEGQNVTLSCEQNLNHDAMYWYRQDPGQGLRLIYYSQIVNDFQKGDIAEGYSVSREKKESFPLTVTSAQKNPTAFYLCASSTPGTVSYEQYFGPGTRLTVT.